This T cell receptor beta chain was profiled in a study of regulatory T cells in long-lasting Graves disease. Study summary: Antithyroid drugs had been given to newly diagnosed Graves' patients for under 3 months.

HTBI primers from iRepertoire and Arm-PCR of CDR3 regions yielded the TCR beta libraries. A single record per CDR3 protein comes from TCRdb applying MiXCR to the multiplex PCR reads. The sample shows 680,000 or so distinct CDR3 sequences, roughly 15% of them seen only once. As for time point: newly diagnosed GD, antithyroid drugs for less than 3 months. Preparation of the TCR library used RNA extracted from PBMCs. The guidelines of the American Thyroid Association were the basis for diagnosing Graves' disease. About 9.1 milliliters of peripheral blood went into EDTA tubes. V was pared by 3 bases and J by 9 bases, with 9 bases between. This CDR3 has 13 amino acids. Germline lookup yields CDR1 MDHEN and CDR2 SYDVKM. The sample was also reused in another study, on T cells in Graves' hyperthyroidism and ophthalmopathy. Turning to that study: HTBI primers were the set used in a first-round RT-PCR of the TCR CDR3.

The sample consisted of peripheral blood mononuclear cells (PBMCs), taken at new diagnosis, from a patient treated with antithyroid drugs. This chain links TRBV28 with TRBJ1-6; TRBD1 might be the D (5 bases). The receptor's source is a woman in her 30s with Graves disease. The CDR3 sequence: CASSFGHSSPLHF. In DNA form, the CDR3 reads TGTGCCAGCAGTTTCGGACATAGTTCACCCCTCCACTTT.